Following are 13 T cell receptor beta chains from one sample sequenced in a study of blood T cell repertoires in COVID-19. Libraries were prepared by immunoSEQ multiplex PCR; TCRdb keeps only in-frame clonotypes and omits some of them. The repertoire holds some 260,000 clones, with approximately 80% as singletons. The specimen sequenced was peripheral blood. The receptors were sampled from a man older than 75 with acute or convalescent COVID-19.

The rearrangement links TRBV7-9 to TRBJ2-7; possibly TRBD2 for D (6 bases). Germline CDR1 and CDR2: SEHNR and FQNEAQ (reference sequence). Between the trimmed V and J ends, which lost 2 bases and 6 bases, there was a span of 8 bases. This CDR3 is built from 12 residues. CDR3 nucleotide sequence: TGTGCCAGCAGCTTACAGGGACTCGAGCAGTACTTC. This sequence encodes CASSLQGLEQYF. Full variable domain (outside the CDR3, taken from reference TRBV7-9 and TRBJ2-7): DTGVSQNPRHKITKRGQNVTFRCDPISEHNRLYWYRQTLGQGPEFLTYFQNEAQLEKSRLLSDRFSAERPKGSFSTLEIQRTEQGDSAMYLCASSLQGLEQYFGPGTRLTVT.

The chain is built from TRBV24-1 and TRBJ2-3; TRBD1 is a possible D gene (6 bases). From germline, CDR1 is KGHDR and CDR2 SFDVKD. Trimming cost V 5 bases and J 2 bases, with 10 bases left between them. The CDR3 runs to 14 residues. CDR3 in DNA: TGTGCCACCAGTGCGACAGGCCCCACAGATACGCAGTATTTT. It translates to CATSATGPTDTQYF.

The CDR3 nucleotides read TGCGCCAGCAGCTTTTCCCGGGACTTTCCTCAAGGGCAGTTCTTC. Its translation: CASSFSRDFPQGQFF. The rearrangement uses TRBV5-1 and TRBJ2-1; D is possibly TRBD2 (6 bases). Per germline, CDR1 SGHRS and CDR2 YFSETQ. The CDR3 spans 15 residues. V was pared by 2 bases and J by 12 bases, with 21 bases between.

The rearrangement uses TRBV25-1 and TRBJ1-3, with TRBD1 as a possible D gene (6 bases). Trimming shortened V by 3 bases and J by 0 bases, and 15 bases separated the two germline ends. The CDR3 consists of 17 residues. The germline CDR1 and CDR2 sequences are MGHDK and SYGVNS. CDR3 in amino acids: CASSDRKRGISGNTIYF. CDR3 bases: TGTGCCAGCAGTGACCGTAAAAGGGGGATCTCTGGAAACACCATATATTTT. Drawing the rest from reference TRBV25-1 and TRBJ1-3, the complete variable domain is EADIYQTPRYLVIGTGKKITLECSQTMGHDKMYWYQQDPGMELHLIHYSYGVNSTEKGDLSSESTVSRIRTEHFPLTLESARPSHTSQYLCASSDRKRGISGNTIYFGEGSWLTVV.

The chain uses TRBV15 and TRBJ1-3, with D unclear. CDR1 and CDR2 (germline): LNHNV, YYDKDF (reference sequence). With 0 bases removed from V and 0 bases from J, the gap between germline ends came to 9 bases. There are 16 residues in the CDR3. This chain's CDR3 is CATSRDTPYSGNTIYF. The CDR3 DNA follows: TGTGCCACCAGCAGAGATACCCCCTACTCTGGAAACACCATATATTTT.

V usage is TRBV6-6 and J usage is TRBJ1-4, with 10 bases identical to TRBD1. CDR3 length equals 13 residues. CDR1 and CDR2 (germline): MNHNY, SVGAGI (reference sequence). With V trimmed by 10 bases and J by 8 bases, 7 bases remained unmatched. CDR3 sequence: CAIRQGAGEKLFF. CDR3 DNA sequence: TGTGCCATTAGACAGGGGGCGGGGGAAAAACTGTTTTTT.

J is TRBJ2-7 and V is TRBV4-2; TRBD1 matches at 7 bases. Germline V gene data show CDR1 as LGHNA and CDR2 as YNFKEQ. J lost 7 bases, V lost 1 base, and 13 bases had no gene match. CDR3 size: 16 residues. In nucleotides, the CDR3 is TGTGCCAGCAGCCAAGGCGCGACAGGGATACCTAGGGAGCAGTACTTC. It is translated as CASSQGATGIPREQYF.

The chain recombines TRBV11-2 with TRBJ2-7, with 8 bases aligning to TRBD1. The germline V gene encodes CDR1 SGHAT and CDR2 FQNNGV. The CDR3 is made up of 14 amino acids. Trimming at V came to 5 bases and at J to 9 bases, leaving 12 bases not matched to a gene. DNA of the CDR3: TGTGCCAGCAGCCCGGGGACAGGCTCCACCGTGCAGTACTTC. It translates to CASSPGTGSTVQYF. The full variable domain, rest sourced from reference TRBV11-2 and TRBJ2-7, is EAGVAQSPRYKIIEKRQSVAFWCNPISGHATLYWYQQILGQGPKLLIQFQNNGVVDDSQLPKDRFSAERLKGVDSTLKIQPAKLEDSAVYLCASSPGTGSTVQYFGPGTRLTVT.

The V gene is TRBV3-1 (or the pseudogene TRBV3-2), the J gene TRBJ2-1; 9 positions match TRBD2. The CDR3 length is 15 residues. Trimming cost V 0 bases and J 7 bases; bases outside gene matches: 4. CDR1 is LGHDT and CDR2 is YNNKEL in the germline V gene (reference sequence). For the CDR3, the DNA is TGTGCCAGCAGCCAAGATTGGCGGGAGGGGAATGAGCAGTTCTTC. Amino acids: CASSQDWREGNEQFF.

The CDR3 reads CASRGTGNKWEQYF. For the CDR3, the DNA is TGTGCCAGCAGGGGAACAGGCAATAAGTGGGAGCAGTACTTC. The chain has TRBV2 and TRBJ2-7; D possibly corresponds to TRBD1 (5 bases). V was shortened by 6 bases and J by 7 bases, with 19 bases between the two germline ends. Germline-derived CDR1 and CDR2 are SNHLY and FYNNEI. This CDR3 is built from 14 residues.

The gene calls are TRBV11-2 and TRBJ2-5, with D possibly TRBD2 on 7 matching bases. The germline V gene has CDR1 SGHAT and CDR2 FQNNGV. The V end was cut by 3 bases, the J end by 4 bases, with 9 bases between. The CDR3 is 13 residues long. Written as DNA, the CDR3 is TGTGCCAGCAGCTTCGGGGGGCGAGAGACCCAGTACTTC. Translation gives CASSFGGRETQYF.

J is TRBJ1-5 and V is TRBV5-6; 7 positions agree with TRBD1. J lost 1 base, V lost 5 bases, and 3 bases had no gene match. This CDR3 is built from 14 residues. Germline lookup yields CDR1 SGHDT and CDR2 YYEEEE. DNA for the CDR3: TGTGCCAGCAGATCACAGGGGAGCAATCAGCCCCAGCATTTT. Amino acid sequence: CASRSQGSNQPQHF.

The chain uses TRBV28 and TRBJ1-5; TRBD1 agrees at 10 bases. From germline, CDR1 is MDHEN and CDR2 SYDVKM. The CDR3 extends over 18 amino acids. Losses at the gene ends were 5 bases for V and 0 bases for J; bases not matched to a gene: 10. CDR3 bases: TGTGCCAGCAGTCTCGCCGGGACAGGGGCTTATAGCAATCAGCCCCAGCATTTT. Translation gives CASSLAGTGAYSNQPQHF. The full variable domain, its missing parts supplied by reference TRBV28 and TRBJ1-5, is DVKVTQSSRYLVKRTGEKVFLECVQDMDHENMFWYRQDPGLGLRLIYFSYDVKMKEKGDIPEGYSVSREKKERFSLILESASTNQTSMYLCASSLAGTGAYSNQPQHFGDGTRLSIL.